These T cell receptor beta chains were read from a single sample in a study of a mutant IDH1 vaccine in newly diagnosed glioma. Generated by immunoSEQ multiplex PCR, the TCRdb table keeps only in-frame clones and is missing some. This repertoire shows tens of thousands of clones, around 85% found once; its top ten account for 0.77%. Which antigens these TCRs recognize remains unknown. Sequencing was performed on PBMCs, taken from a glioma patient whose treatment included an IDH1 peptide vaccine. These receptors came from a woman in her fifties or sixties with glioma. Both conserved end residues are part of each CDR3. D genes are given only for firm matches. Clone size is not always given. Where it is, it says once, few, many or a class for expanded clones.

j_gene	d_gene	abundance	v_gene	CDR3aa	CDR3nt
TRBJ2-5	TRBD2	NA	TRBV18	CASSPRGLAGPQETQYF	TGTGCCAGCTCACCGAGGGGTCTAGCGGGGCCCCAAGAGACCCAGTACTTC
TRBJ2-1	TRBD2	NA	TRBV30	CAWISREGRWGEQFF	TGTGCCTGGATCTCCCGGGAGGGCCGGTGGGGTGAGCAGTTCTTC
TRBJ2-7	NA	NA	TRBV19	CASSIVETGAYEQYF	TGTGCCAGTAGTATAGTGGAGACAGGAGCCTACGAGCAGTACTTC
TRBJ2-2	NA	NA	TRBV25-1	CASRAGTVYTGELFF	TGTGCCAGCAGGGCCGGAACAGTATACACCGGGGAGCTGTTTTTT
TRBJ2-7	NA	NA	TRBV7-3	CASSLWVGYEQYF	TGTGCCAGCAGCTTGTGGGTAGGCTACGAGCAGTACTTC
TRBJ1-1	NA	NA	TRBV18	CASSPLAGNTEAFF	TGTGCCAGCTCACCACTCGCAGGAAACACTGAAGCTTTCTTT
TRBJ1-2	TRBD1	NA	TRBV28	CASSSGQGNGYTF	TGTGCCAGCAGTTCTGGACAGGGTAATGGCTACACCTTC
TRBJ2-1	NA	NA	TRBV30	CAWSVIPGEQFF	TGTGCCTGGAGTGTAATCCCCGGTGAGCAGTTCTTC
TRBJ1-5	NA	NA	TRBV30	CAWSVDSNQPQHF	TGTGCCTGGAGTGTAGATAGCAATCAGCCCCAGCATTTT
TRBJ2-2	TRBD2	NA	TRBV28	CASSSVSGRARGELFF	TGTGCCAGCAGTTCCGTGAGCGGGAGGGCCCGCGGGGAGCTGTTTTTT
TRBJ2-7	NA	NA	TRBV5-1	CASSVGTSYEQYF	TGCGCCAGCAGCGTTGGGACATCGTACGAGCAGTACTTC
TRBJ1-6	NA	NA	TRBV7-9	CASSLAQGADNSPLHF	TGTGCCAGCAGCTTAGCGCAGGGCGCGGATAATTCACCCCTCCACTTT
TRBJ2-5	NA	once	TRBV20-1	CSAEEGETQYF	TGCAGTGCTGAGGAGGGGGAGACCCAGTACTTC
TRBJ2-3	NA	once	TRBV4-2	CASSQDLADTQYF	TGTGCCAGCAGCCAAGATTTAGCAGATACGCAGTATTTT
TRBJ1-1	NA	NA	TRBV20-1	CSARGGTEAFF	TGCAGTGCCAGAGGAGGGACTGAAGCTTTCTTT
TRBJ1-2	NA	NA	TRBV5-1	CASSLAAANYGYTF	TGCGCCAGCAGCTTGGCGGCGGCAAACTATGGCTACACCTTC
TRBJ2-2	TRBD1	NA	TRBV5-1	CASSQQGANTGELFF	TGCGCCAGCAGTCAACAGGGGGCGAACACCGGGGAGCTGTTTTTT
TRBJ2-5	NA	few	TRBV4-1	CASSQVAGTQYF	TGCGCCAGCAGCCAAGTCGCGGGGACCCAGTACTTC
TRBJ2-7	TRBD2	NA	TRBV2	CASSLTSAYEQYF	TGTGCCAGCAGCCTGACTAGCGCCTACGAGCAGTACTTC
TRBJ2-1	TRBD2	NA	TRBV27	CASIRTSGFYNEQFF	TGTGCCAGCATCCGGACTAGCGGATTCTACAATGAGCAGTTCTTC
TRBJ1-5	NA	NA	TRBV9	CAILDVSNQPQHF	TGTGCCATCCTAGACGTAAGCAATCAGCCCCAGCATTTT
TRBJ1-1	NA	NA	TRBV9	CASSTGQLNTEAFF	TGTGCCAGCAGCACAGGACAGTTGAACACTGAAGCTTTCTTT
TRBJ2-1	TRBD1	NA	TRBV5-1	CASSFSFGQGSNEQFF	TGCGCCAGCAGCTTTTCCTTTGGACAGGGGTCCAATGAGCAGTTCTTC
TRBJ2-7	NA	NA	TRBV4-1	CASSQVLGNPHPSYEQYF	TGCGCCAGCAGCCAAGTCCTGGGAAACCCCCACCCCTCCTACGAGCAGTACTTC
TRBJ1-1	NA	few	TRBV29-1	CSVGKQGRGTEAFF	TGCAGCGTTGGAAAGCAGGGCAGGGGTACTGAAGCTTTCTTT
TRBJ1-1	TRBD1	NA	TRBV7-9	CASSLGYGTGVEAFF	TGTGCCAGCAGCTTAGGGTACGGGACAGGCGTTGAAGCTTTCTTT
TRBJ2-6	NA	NA	TRBV6-5	CASSPEAAGANVLTF	TGTGCCAGCAGCCCCGAGGCAGCCGGGGCCAACGTCCTGACTTTC